This T cell receptor (delta chain) was identified in a study of Vδ1+ human thymocytes. Broader study findings: Highly polyclonal TRG and TRD repertoires with Gaussian CDR3 length distributions appeared in thymus. Unexpected Vdelta2 sequences could cause misinterpretation of bulk repertoire data.

Sequences come from RNA converted to cDNA by reverse transcription. Pooled V-gene forward primers with one constant-region reverse primer generated the CDR3 amplicons by multiplex PCR. TCRdb called clones anew from the multiplex PCR reads with CATT. The sample records over 45,000 delta-chain clones, 15% to 20% being singletons. On this clone: Its antigen is unidentified.

J was trimmed by 0 bases and V by 1 base; bases with no gene match: 10. CDR3 size: 18 residues. Germline V lookup: CDR1 TSWWSYY, CDR2 QGS. This rearrangement joins TRDV1 to TRDJ1, with 8 nucleotides matching TRDD3. The specimen was Vdelta1+ gamma-delta thymocytes from the thymus. Subset described: FACS-sorted CD3+ TCRalphabeta- TCRVdelta1+ TCRVdelta2- thymocytes. The TCR originated in a boy younger than two who had congenital heart surgery. The CDR3 here is CALGEPTLGDPYTDKLIF. The DNA of the CDR3 is TGTGCTCTTGGGGAACCTACGCTGGGGGACCCGTACACCGATAAACTCATCTTT.